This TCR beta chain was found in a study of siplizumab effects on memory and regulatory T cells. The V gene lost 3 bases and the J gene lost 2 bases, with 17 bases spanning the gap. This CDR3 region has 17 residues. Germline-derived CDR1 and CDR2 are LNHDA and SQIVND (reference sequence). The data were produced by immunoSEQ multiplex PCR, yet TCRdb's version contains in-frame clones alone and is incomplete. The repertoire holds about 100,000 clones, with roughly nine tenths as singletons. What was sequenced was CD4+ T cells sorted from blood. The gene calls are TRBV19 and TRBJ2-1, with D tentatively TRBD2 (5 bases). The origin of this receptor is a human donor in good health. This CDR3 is CASSMIRSADPYNEQFF. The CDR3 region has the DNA TGTGCCAGTAGTATGATTCGGTCAGCGGACCCCTACAATGAGCAGTTCTTC.